These 9 T cell receptor beta chains came from one sample sequenced in a study of cytomegalovirus exposure and HLA in healthy donors. Assay: immunoSEQ multiplex PCR; the TCRdb copy retains only in-frame clones and omits some. The table includes roughly 300,000 clones, over 75% detected once. The specimen sequenced was PBMCs. The receptors derive from a woman younger than 35 in good health and CMV-seronegative.

This clone was observed a single time. The chain has TRBV9 and TRBJ2-7; perhaps TRBD2 as D (6 bases). The ends were cut back, 0 bases at V and 5 bases at J, with 15 bases in the middle. Germline CDR1 SGDLS, CDR2 YYNGEE. This CDR3 spans 15 amino acids. DNA for the CDR3: TGTGCCAGCAGCGTAGGGCTGGGAGGTGGGGACGAGCAGTACTTC. Its protein is CASSVGLGGGDEQYF.

This chain joins TRBV19 and TRBJ2-2; 7 nucleotides line up with TRBD2. The J segment lost 7 bases and the V segment lost 11 bases, leaving 7 bases of the junction unmatched. CDR3 length equals 12 residues. Germline values: CDR1 LNHDA, CDR2 SQIVND (reference sequence). As DNA, the CDR3 is TGTGCCTCGCGCCGGGACTACGGGGAGCTGTTTTTT. The encoded protein is CASRRDYGELFF.

This rearrangement joins TRBV11-2 to TRBJ2-3; TRBD1 is a possible D gene (5 bases). The germline CDR1 and CDR2 sequences are SGHAT and FQNNGV. V was cut by 4 bases and J by 5 bases, with 19 bases left in between. The CDR3 is 16 amino acids. CDR3 DNA: TGTGCCAGCAGCTCGGTAAAGGGGCGGCTTGGAGATACGCAGTATTTT. Its protein product is CASSSVKGRLGDTQYF.

The chain joins TRBV19 to TRBJ2-1; a weak D match, TRBD2 (5 bases). The CDR3 loop spans 17 amino acids. V was cut by 2 bases and J by 6 bases, with 20 bases left in between. Germline values: CDR1 LNHDA, CDR2 SQIVND (reference sequence). The CDR3 bases are TGTGCCAGTAGTATACACCCATCAAGCGGAAGGCGCAATGAGCAGTTCTTC. Translation gives CASSIHPSSGRRNEQFF. The whole variable domain, filled in from reference TRBV19 and TRBJ2-1, reads DGGITQSPKYLFRKEGQNVTLSCEQNLNHDAMYWYRQDPGQGLRLIYYSQIVNDFQKGDIAEGYSVSREKKESFPLTVTSAQKNPTAFYLCASSIHPSSGRRNEQFFGPGTRLTVL.

On this clone: The same CDR3 is also encoded by other DNA sequences in this sample. The rearrangement joins TRBV11-2 to TRBJ2-7, with unresolved D. This CDR3 has 12 amino acids. Germline values: CDR1 SGHAT, CDR2 FQNNGV. V was clipped by 5 bases and J by 2 bases, with 7 bases between them. DNA of the CDR3: TGTGCCAGCAGCCTAGGCGCCTACGAGCAGTACTTC. Protein product: CASSLGAYEQYF.

This chain joins TRBV21-1 and TRBJ2-5; TRBD2 is the table's D call and was not checked against the DNA. TRBV21-1 is a pseudogene. The CDR3 length is 16 residues. The CDR3 nucleotides read TGTGCCAGCAGCAAGAGGGCTAGCGTGAACCAAGAGACCCAGTACTTC. Amino acids: CASSKRASVNQETQYF.

J is TRBJ1-2 and V is TRBV4-2; the D is unclear. Trimming removed 0 bases at V and 4 bases at J, with 12 bases between. The germline V gene encodes CDR1 LGHNA and CDR2 YNFKEQ. The CDR3 runs 15 residues. Here the CDR3 DNA reads TGTGCCAGCAGCCAAGATCATCTGTCTATCTATGGCTACACCTTC. As protein: CASSQDHLSIYGYTF.

The gene calls are TRBV28 and TRBJ2-7; TRBD2 matches at 8 bases. The CDR3 spans 17 residues. The germline CDR1 and CDR2 sequences are MDHEN and SYDVKM. After removal of 4 bases from V and 3 bases from J, the junction contained 14 bases not matched to a gene. CDR3 region: CASSSPGGAGGGYEQYF. DNA of the CDR3: TGTGCCAGCAGTTCCCCCGGGGGCGCGGGAGGCGGCTACGAGCAGTACTTC.

This chain uses TRBV11-2 with TRBJ2-7; weak D call: TRBD2 (6 bases). CDR3 length: 16 residues. Trimming removed 0 bases from V and 3 bases from J, with 15 bases in between. CDR1 is SGHAT and CDR2 is FQNNGV in the germline V gene. The CDR3 DNA is TGTGCCAGCAGCTTAGATCGAGGGACTGGTGGCTACGAGCAGTACTTC. Its translation: CASSLDRGTGGYEQYF.